These 30 T cell receptor beta chains were all obtained from the same sample, sequenced in a study of early T cells in non-severe SARS-CoV-2 infection. TCRdb re-derived calls from the 5' RACE reads in MiXCR, one entry per CDR3 protein. The data contain about 58,000 distinct CDR3 sequences, around 12% of them singletons. Sample: whole blood, taken at baseline. Receptor source: an adult who was a healthcare worker with PCR-confirmed SARS-CoV-2 infection or an uninfected control (not recorded which). The donor label of this sample is uncertain.

The V call is TRBV7-8, the J call TRBJ1-5; D call uncertain. The CDR3 spans 15 residues. Germline V gives CDR1 SGHVS, CDR2 FQNEAQ. Trimming took off 2 bases at V and 0 bases at J, with 8 bases between the two ends. The CDR3 bases are TGTGCCAGCAGCTTAACCATGGATAGCAATCAGCCCCAGCATTTT. Protein product: CASSLTMDSNQPQHF.

The sample holds a few counts of this clonotype. The chain combines TRBV29-1 with TRBJ2-7, with D possibly matching TRBD1 (5 bases). This CDR3 contains 11 residues. The germline V gene encodes CDR1 SQVTM and CDR2 ANQGSEA. Trimming pared 5 bases from V and 5 bases from J, leaving 10 bases between. The DNA of the CDR3 is TGCAGCGTTTCGGACACACACGAGCAGTACGTC. Its protein product is CSVSDTHEQYV.

Ten or more counts support this clonotype. The chain uses TRBV14 and TRBJ1-1; D might be TRBD1 (6 bases). The CDR3 has 15 amino acids. CDR1 is SGHDN, CDR2 FVKESK, per germline. V shed 4 bases and J shed 1 base, with 13 bases lying between them. The CDR3 bases are TGTGCCAGCAGCCCCCGTGGGACATCGAACACTGAAGCTTTCTTT. It specifies CASSPRGTSNTEAFF. Complete variable domain (other parts from reference TRBV14 and TRBJ1-1): EAGVTQFPSHSVIEKGQTVTLRCDPISGHDNLYWYRRVMGKEIKFLLHFVKESKQDESGMPNNRFLAERTGGTYSTLKVQPAELEDSGVYFCASSPRGTSNTEAFFGQGTRLTVV.

Only one count was recorded for this clonotype. This chain links TRBV5-1 with TRBJ2-5; 12 positions agree with TRBD2. Germline assignment: CDR1 SGHRS and CDR2 YFSETQ. The CDR3 has 16 amino acids. V was pared by 2 bases and J by 3 bases, with 5 bases of the junction left unmatched. The CDR3 spells CASSLIGLAGKETQYF. The CDR3 DNA reads TGCGCCAGCAGCTTAATCGGACTAGCGGGGAAAGAGACCCAGTACTTC.

The V call is TRBV18, the J call TRBJ1-4; D may be TRBD1 (6 bases). Trimming left V 2 bases short and J 8 bases short, with 12 bases between. Germline CDR1 is KGHSH and CDR2 is LQKENI. CDR3 length: 14 residues. This CDR3 is CASSPKGQPEKLFF. The CDR3 DNA follows: TGTGCCAGCTCACCAAAGGGACAACCCGAAAAACTGTTTTTT.

The rearrangement joins TRBV5-6 to TRBJ2-3; 9 bases are a match to TRBD1. The CDR3 consists of 15 residues. J was trimmed by 7 bases and V by 3 bases; bases with no gene match: 9. Germline CDR1 is SGHDT and CDR2 is YYEEEE. CDR3 DNA: TGTGCCAGCAGCTACCGGACAGGGGCTACAAATACGCAGTATTTT. The encoded protein is CASSYRTGATNTQYF.

Many counts were recorded for this clonotype. The chain has TRBV5-1 and TRBJ2-3; D is possibly TRBD1 (5 bases). The CDR3 sequence is 14 residues long. Germline V gives CDR1 SGHRS, CDR2 YFSETQ. V lost 8 bases and J 0 bases, leaving 13 bases between the germline ends. The chain's CDR3 is CASMAGKSTDTQYF. In DNA form, the CDR3 reads TGCGCCAGTATGGCAGGGAAGAGCACAGATACGCAGTATTTT.

This clonotype was counted at least ten times. V and J are TRBV2 and TRBJ2-3; 7 bases agree with TRBD2. CDR3 length equals 15 residues. With V trimmed by 7 bases and J by 4 bases, 11 bases remained unmatched. Germline V CDR1 and CDR2: SNHLY, FYNNEI. CDR3 bases: TGTGCCAGCACGAAATTGTCCCTAGCGGCAGATACGCAGTATTTT. The encoded protein is CASTKLSLAADTQYF.

This clonotype came up a few times. The CDR3 loop reads CSVGSSWDNEQFF. The CDR3 region has the DNA TGCAGCGTAGGGAGTAGTTGGGACAATGAGCAGTTCTTC. The rearrangement links TRBV29-1 to TRBJ2-1, with TRBD2 as a possible D gene (5 bases). CDR1 and CDR2 from the germline V gene are SQVTM and ANQGSEA. The CDR3 loop spans 13 amino acids. V was cut by 6 bases and J by 5 bases, with 14 bases left in between.

V usage is TRBV6-6 and J usage is TRBJ2-5, with TRBD1 matching 7 bases. The CDR3 covers 16 residues. The trim removed 8 bases at V and 4 bases at J, leaving 16 bases unmatched. The germline CDR1 and CDR2 sequences are MNHNY and SVGAGI (reference sequence). CDR3 in amino acids: CASQRNRGDTGETQYF. The CDR3, as DNA: TGTGCCAGCCAGAGAAACAGGGGAGATACGGGAGAGACCCAGTACTTC.

This chain connects TRBV9 to TRBJ2-3; 9 bases align to TRBD1. CDR1 and CDR2 from the germline V gene are SGDLS and YYNGEE. There are 16 residues in the CDR3. J lost 3 bases, V lost 4 bases, and 9 bases had no gene match. The CDR3 loop reads CASSFYRGPSTDTQYF. In DNA, the CDR3 is TGTGCCAGCAGCTTCTACAGGGGGCCGTCGACAGATACGCAGTATTTT.

Ten or more counts support this clonotype. The gene calls are TRBV15 and TRBJ2-3; D is possibly TRBD2 (6 bases). Germline V gene data show CDR1 as LNHNV and CDR2 as YYDKDF (reference sequence). V was shortened by 3 bases and J by 2 bases, with 18 bases between the two germline ends. This CDR3 comprises 17 residues. For the CDR3, the DNA is TGTGCCACCAGCAGGGGTTATCGGGAGACCTTCACAGATACGCAGTATTTT. Its protein product is CATSRGYRETFTDTQYF.

This clonotype was found a few times. The chain employs TRBV2 and TRBJ1-5; D is ambiguous. The ends were cut back, 3 bases at V and 3 bases at J, with 15 bases in the middle. Germline V gene lookup returns CDR1 SNHLY and CDR2 FYNNEI. This CDR3 is 16 amino acids long. Here the CDR3 DNA reads TGTGCCAGCAGTGAGAACACGAACCTATTCAATCAGCCCCAGCATTTT. Protein sequence: CASSENTNLFNQPQHF.

The sample holds a few counts of this clonotype. This chain uses TRBV29-1 with TRBJ2-3; D not resolved. V was pared by 6 bases and J by 8 bases, with 9 bases between. Germline CDR1 reads SQVTM; CDR2 reads ANQGSEA. The CDR3 runs to 10 residues. CDR3 in amino acids: CSVQHRTQYF. Here the CDR3 DNA reads TGCAGCGTCCAACACCGTACGCAGTATTTT.

The rearrangement uses TRBV12-3 or TRBV12-4 and TRBJ1-2; weak D call: TRBD1 (5 bases). With 5 bases removed from V and 8 bases from J, the gap between germline ends came to 21 bases. CDR3 length: 15 amino acids. The CDR3 DNA is TGTGCCAGCAGTCCCCCGGGACCTACGGCTACAGGCTACACCTTC. Translating gives CASSPPGPTATGYTF.

The chain couples TRBV10-2 to TRBJ2-7; a weak D match, TRBD1 (6 bases). Trimming cost V 10 bases and J 1 base, with 11 bases left between them. Germline CDR1 is WSHSY and CDR2 is SAAADI. This CDR3 has 12 amino acids. The CDR3 sequence: CATKQGSYEQYV. DNA for the CDR3: TGCGCCACCAAACAGGGATCCTACGAGCAGTACGTC.

This clonotype was seen a few times. V gene TRBV12-5 combines with J gene TRBJ1-1; no firm D call. Trimming cost V 4 bases and J 1 base, with 4 bases left between them. CDR1 and CDR2 from the germline V gene are LGHNT and FRNRAP. The CDR3 spans 12 residues. In DNA, the CDR3 is TGTGCTAGTGGTTCGGGGAACACTGAAGCTTTCTTT. Translation gives CASGSGNTEAFF.

This clonotype was detected ten times or more. The V gene is TRBV27, the J gene TRBJ1-4; D is ambiguous. Deletions cut 4 bases from V and 6 bases from J, with 15 bases between. Germline V gives CDR1 MNHEY, CDR2 SMNVEV (reference sequence). CDR3 length: 15 residues. CDR3 loop: CASSSTSLSYEKLFF. Written as DNA, the CDR3 is TGTGCCAGCAGTTCCACCTCTCTGAGCTATGAAAAACTGTTTTTT. Full variable domain (rest looked up from reference TRBV27 and TRBJ1-4): EAQVTQNPRYLITVTGKKLTVTCSQNMNHEYMSWYRQDPGLGLRQIYYSMNVEVTDKGDVPEGYKVSRKEKRNFPLILESPSPNQTSLYFCASSSTSLSYEKLFFGSGTQLSVL.

The chain has TRBV4-1 and TRBJ2-3; no clear D. Between the trimmed V and J ends, which lost 3 bases and 6 bases, there was a span of 10 bases. The CDR3 covers 13 residues. The V gene's germline CDR1 is MGHRA and CDR2 YSYEKL. For the CDR3, the DNA is TGCGCCAGCAGCCAGACCATAGGGGATACGCAGTATTTT. As protein: CASSQTIGDTQYF.

This rearrangement joins TRBV5-6 to TRBJ2-2, with a possible D match to TRBD2 (5 bases). Trimming stripped 3 bases from V and 0 bases from J, with 15 bases between. Germline CDR1 is SGHDT and CDR2 is YYEEEE. The CDR3 length is 17 residues. This CDR3 is CASSWVDWVANTGELFF. The CDR3, as DNA: TGTGCCAGCAGCTGGGTGGACTGGGTCGCGAACACCGGGGAGCTGTTTTTT.

This clonotype was observed a few times. The V gene is TRBV19, the J gene TRBJ2-1, with 10 bases matching TRBD2. The CDR3 is 16 residues long. V dropped 6 bases and J dropped 4; count of bases not matched to a gene: 9. The germline CDR1 and CDR2 sequences are LNHDA and SQIVND (reference sequence). CDR3 protein: CASRKGLAGAYNEQFF. The DNA of the CDR3 is TGTGCCAGTAGGAAGGGCCTAGCGGGGGCTTACAATGAGCAGTTCTTC.

The chain uses TRBV12-3 or TRBV12-4 and TRBJ1-3, with D unclear. V was cut by 1 base and J by 2 bases, with 3 bases left in between. CDR3 length: 13 residues. CDR3 region: CASSLVAGNTIYF. The CDR3 nucleotides read TGTGCCAGCAGTTTAGTGGCTGGAAACACCATATATTTT.

The chain has TRBV19 and TRBJ1-5, with 8 bases identical to TRBD1. CDR1 and CDR2 from the germline V gene are LNHDA and SQIVND (reference sequence). The V and J ends lost 4 bases and 4 bases, in that order; junction bases with no gene match: 3. This CDR3 comprises 14 residues. CDR3 residues: CASSTRQGNQPQHF. The CDR3 bases are TGTGCCAGTAGTACTCGACAGGGGAATCAGCCCCAGCATTTT.

This clonotype was observed a few times. The J gene is TRBJ2-3, the V gene TRBV20-1, with D maybe TRBD1 (5 bases). The CDR3 is 14 amino acids. Germline V gene lookup returns CDR1 DFQATT and CDR2 SNEGSKA (reference sequence). Trimming removed 3 bases from V and 5 bases from J, with 15 bases in between. The CDR3 DNA reads TGCAGTGCTAGTCAGGGCGTAACAGTAGATACGCAGTATTTT. Its protein product is CSASQGVTVDTQYF.

There are many counts of this clonotype. V gene TRBV12-3 or TRBV12-4 combines with J gene TRBJ2-3, with 7 nucleotides matching TRBD1. After removal of 5 bases from V and 3 bases from J, the junction contained 5 bases not matched to a gene. This CDR3 comprises 14 residues. The CDR3, as DNA: TGTGCCAGCAGTCTTAACAGGGGTACAGATACGCAGTATTTT. Translated: CASSLNRGTDTQYF.

The rearrangement uses TRBV6-6 and TRBJ1-1; D is possibly TRBD1 (6 bases). The V end was cut by 5 bases, the J end by 1 base, with 11 bases between. The CDR3 length is 14 residues. Germline assignment: CDR1 MNHNY and CDR2 SVGAGI (reference sequence). The CDR3 loop reads CASSQGFKNTEAFF. The CDR3 DNA is TGTGCCAGCAGTCAGGGGTTTAAGAACACTGAAGCTTTCTTT.

Only a few counts were recorded for this clonotype. The chain links TRBV29-1 to TRBJ2-3, with 11 bases fitting TRBD1. The CDR3 sequence is 15 residues long. Germline trimming cut 6 bases from V and 4 bases from J; bases unmatched to any gene: 9. The germline CDR1 and CDR2 sequences are SQVTM and ANQGSEA. CDR3 DNA: TGCAGCGTCGAAAGAGGACAGGGGGCCCCAGATACGCAGTATTTT. Protein product: CSVERGQGAPDTQYF.

The V call is TRBV9, the J call TRBJ2-3, with D unresolved. V lost 0 bases, J lost 2 bases, and 10 bases lay in between. CDR1 and CDR2 from the germline V gene are SGDLS and YYNGEE. CDR3 size: 15 residues. In DNA form, the CDR3 reads TGTGCCAGCAGCGTAGGGGCGGCCTACACAGATACGCAGTATTTT. It specifies CASSVGAAYTDTQYF.

The chain recombines TRBV9 with TRBJ2-5; unclear D gene. This CDR3 comprises 14 residues. V was clipped by 1 base and J by 1 base, with 8 bases between them. From germline, CDR1 is SGDLS and CDR2 YYNGEE. The CDR3 is CASSVYGRQETQYF. In DNA, the CDR3 is TGTGCCAGCAGCGTATACGGGCGCCAAGAGACCCAGTACTTC.

This clonotype was detected a few times. The chain carries TRBV20-1 and TRBJ2-3; unclear D gene. Germline CDR1 DFQATT, CDR2 SNEGSKA (reference sequence). V dropped 5 bases and J dropped 4 bases, with 13 bases sitting between them. This CDR3 spans 13 amino acids. The CDR3 DNA is TGCAGTGCTGGTAAAGCTAGGGCAGATACGCAGTATTTT. It encodes CSAGKARADTQYF.